This TCR beta chain appears in the sequencing data of a study of shared clonotypes between healthy human individuals. Profiling relied on immunoSEQ multiplex PCR, and the TCRdb table lists in-frame clones only, not all of them. Among a few million clones listed, almost 96% were seen once. Worth noting for this clone: Its antigen remains unknown. The sample contains more than one DNA sequence encoding this CDR3.

General study points: Non-shared clonotypes had lower generation probabilities than those shared by all four donors.

This TCR derives from a man between 18 and 35 years old in good health. Material: naive CD4+ T cells sorted from blood. Subset given: CD45RA+ positively selected.

The CDR3 DNA reads TGCGCCAGCAGCTTGAACGGGGTCCAAGAGACCCAGTACTTC. This codes for CASSLNGVQETQYF. The chain recombines TRBV5-1 with TRBJ2-5, with a weak D call TRBD2 (5 bases). V lost 1 base to trimming and J lost 1 base, with 8 bases between them. Germline-derived CDR1 and CDR2 are SGHRS and YFSETQ. This CDR3 spans 14 amino acids.